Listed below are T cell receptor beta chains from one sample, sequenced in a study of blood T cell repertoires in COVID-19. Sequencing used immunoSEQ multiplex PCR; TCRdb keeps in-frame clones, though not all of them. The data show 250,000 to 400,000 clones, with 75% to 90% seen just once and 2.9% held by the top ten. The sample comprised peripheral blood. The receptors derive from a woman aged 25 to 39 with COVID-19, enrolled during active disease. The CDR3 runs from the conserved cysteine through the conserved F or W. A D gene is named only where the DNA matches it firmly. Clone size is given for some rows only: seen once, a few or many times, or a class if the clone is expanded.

DNA: TGTGCCAGCAGCCCCGGACAGGGGGACTTTTATAATTCACCCCTCCACTTT
CDR3: CASSPGQGDFYNSPLHF
J: TRBJ1-6
D: TRBD1
V: TRBV3-1/TRBV3-2
size: -

DNA: TGCGCCAGCAGCTTGGTACCAGGGGCTAACTATGGCTACACCTTC
CDR3: CASSLVPGANYGYTF
J: TRBJ1-2
D: -
V: TRBV5-1
size: -

DNA: TGTGCCATCAGTGTAAGGGACAGCTCCTACGAGCAGTACTTC
CDR3: CAISVRDSSYEQYF
J: TRBJ2-7
D: TRBD1
V: TRBV10-3
size: -

DNA: TGTGCCACCAGCAGAACACGGGGGAACGCGAACACCGGGGAGCTGTTTTTT
CDR3: CATSRTRGNANTGELFF
J: TRBJ2-2
D: -
V: TRBV15
size: -

DNA: TGTGCCAGCAGCCAAGGATTGTTGGGACAGGGGTACGGCACCGGGGAGCTGTTTTTT
CDR3: CASSQGLLGQGYGTGELFF
J: TRBJ2-2
D: TRBD1
V: TRBV4-2
size: once

DNA: TGTGCCAGCAGAGACAGGGGGAACGAATCACCCCTCCACTTT
CDR3: CASRDRGNESPLHF
J: TRBJ1-6
D: TRBD1
V: TRBV6-4
size: -

DNA: TGTGCCAGCAGCTCCGGGGGGGCTTTTGGCAATCAGCCCCAGCATTTT
CDR3: CASSSGGAFGNQPQHF
J: TRBJ1-5
D: -
V: TRBV5-6
size: -

DNA: TGTGCCAGCAGCGCCGGGGATGGCTACACCTTC
CDR3: CASSAGDGYTF
J: TRBJ1-2
D: -
V: TRBV9
size: -

DNA: TGTGCCAGCAGTTCGGACTTTGACAGGGTAGCATTCGGGACCCAGTACTTC
CDR3: CASSSDFDRVAFGTQYF
J: TRBJ2-5
D: TRBD1
V: TRBV27
size: -

DNA: TGTGCCAGCAGCTCGGACAGATCCTATGGCTACACCTTC
CDR3: CASSSDRSYGYTF
J: TRBJ1-2
D: -
V: TRBV6-6
size: -

DNA: TGTGCCTGGAGCAGGGGGCCGGAGAATCAGCCCCAGCATTTT
CDR3: CAWSRGPENQPQHF
J: TRBJ1-5
D: TRBD1
V: TRBV30
size: -

DNA: TGCGCCAGCAGTGAATTGGCAGGGAAGGCCTATGGCTACACCTTC
CDR3: CASSELAGKAYGYTF
J: TRBJ1-2
D: -
V: TRBV10-2
size: once

DNA: TGTGCCAGCAGCCCGAGCTCCTATAATTCACCCCTCCACTTT
CDR3: CASSPSSYNSPLHF
J: TRBJ1-6
D: -
V: TRBV11-2
size: -

DNA: TGTGCCAGTAGTATCCAGGCTAGCAATCAGCCCCAGCATTTT
CDR3: CASSIQASNQPQHF
J: TRBJ1-5
D: -
V: TRBV19
size: -

DNA: TGTGCCAGTAGTAATTCAGGGGAGCTGTTTTTT
CDR3: CASSNSGELFF
J: TRBJ2-2
D: -
V: TRBV19
size: -

DNA: TGTGCCAGCAGCCTCTTGGCTAGCGGGAGAGAGTTCTTC
CDR3: CASSLLASGREFF
J: TRBJ2-1
D: TRBD2
V: TRBV11-2
size: -

DNA: TGTGCCAGCAGCCAGAGCGGGACTTACGTCAATGAGCAGTTCTTC
CDR3: CASSQSGTYVNEQFF
J: TRBJ2-1
D: TRBD2
V: TRBV7-9
size: -

DNA: TGCGCCAGCAGACGGGAGAGCGCAGATACGCAGTATTTT
CDR3: CASRRESADTQYF
J: TRBJ2-3
D: -
V: TRBV4-1
size: -

DNA: TGTGCCAGCAGCGGTCGGGGTGGTGGAAACACCATATATTTT
CDR3: CASSGRGGGNTIYF
J: TRBJ1-3
D: -
V: TRBV6-5
size: -

DNA: TGTGCCAGCAGCTTAGTTCGGAACACCGGGGAGCTGTTTTTT
CDR3: CASSLVRNTGELFF
J: TRBJ2-2
D: -
V: TRBV11-2
size: -

DNA: TGTGCCAGCACCATCCTAAAATCGGGAGAAGCTTTCTTT
CDR3: CASTILKSGEAFF
J: TRBJ1-1
D: -
V: TRBV28
size: -

DNA: TGTGCCAGCAGCCAAGATTTGGGGCAGAAGAACACTGAAGCTTTCTTT
CDR3: CASSQDLGQKNTEAFF
J: TRBJ1-1
D: -
V: TRBV14
size: -

DNA: TGTGCCACCAGTGGAGGGGGGACAGTAGGTCAGCCCCAGCATTTT
CDR3: CATSGGGTVGQPQHF
J: TRBJ1-5
D: TRBD1
V: TRBV24-1
size: -

DNA: TGCGCCAGCAGCTCCGGACAGGGATTCTACGAGCAGTACTTC
CDR3: CASSSGQGFYEQYF
J: TRBJ2-7
D: TRBD1
V: TRBV5-1
size: -

DNA: TGTGCCAGCAGCCAAGGGAGTTTGCCCTACGAGCAGTACTTC
CDR3: CASSQGSLPYEQYF
J: TRBJ2-7
D: -
V: TRBV14
size: -

DNA: TGCGCCAGCAGCTGGCAGGGGCCCCCAGACACTGAAGCTTTCTTT
CDR3: CASSWQGPPDTEAFF
J: TRBJ1-1
D: -
V: TRBV5-1
size: -

DNA: TGTGCCAGCAGCACCAGACTGAGCTCCTATAATTCACCCCTCCACTTT
CDR3: CASSTRLSSYNSPLHF
J: TRBJ1-6
D: -
V: TRBV5-6
size: -

DNA: TGTGCCAGTAGCCCGGACAGGGCCTCCTACGAGCAGTACTTC
CDR3: CASSPDRASYEQYF
J: TRBJ2-7
D: TRBD1
V: TRBV19
size: -

DNA: TGTGCCAGCAGCTTAGATGGACTAGCGGGTCGCACAGATACGCAGTATTTT
CDR3: CASSLDGLAGRTDTQYF
J: TRBJ2-3
D: TRBD2
V: TRBV7-2
size: few

DNA: TGTGCCAGCAGTTTCGGTCGCAATCAGCCCCAGCATTTT
CDR3: CASSFGRNQPQHF
J: TRBJ1-5
D: -
V: TRBV12-3/TRBV12-4
size: -

DNA: TGCAGCGTTGAAGATCCAGGCACAGATACGCAGTATTTT
CDR3: CSVEDPGTDTQYF
J: TRBJ2-3
D: -
V: TRBV29-1
size: -

DNA: TGTGCCAGCAGCCAAGATGGGGTAGCGGGAGAAGGCACAGATACGCAGTATTTT
CDR3: CASSQDGVAGEGTDTQYF
J: TRBJ2-3
D: TRBD2
V: TRBV4-2
size: -

DNA: TGTGCCAGCTCACCACTGGGACAGCCAGATAACAATGAGCAGTTCTTC
CDR3: CASSPLGQPDNNEQFF
J: TRBJ2-1
D: TRBD1
V: TRBV18
size: -

DNA: TGCGCCAGCAGCTGGTATACAGGGGGCGATGAGCAGTTCTTC
CDR3: CASSWYTGGDEQFF
J: TRBJ2-1
D: TRBD1
V: TRBV5-1
size: -

DNA: TGTGCCAGCAGTGATTTTCAGGCTGACACCGGGGAGCTGTTTTTT
CDR3: CASSDFQADTGELFF
J: TRBJ2-2
D: -
V: TRBV6-1
size: few

DNA: TGTGCCAGCAGCCAAGATGAAACATACCTAGAGAACACTGAAGCTTTCTTT
CDR3: CASSQDETYLENTEAFF
J: TRBJ1-1
D: -
V: TRBV4-2
size: -

DNA: TGTGCCAGCAGCCACCCGGAGGCTTTCGATGAAAAACTGTTTTTT
CDR3: CASSHPEAFDEKLFF
J: TRBJ1-4
D: -
V: TRBV11-1
size: -

DNA: TGTGCCAGCAGCTTGGACAACTCCTACGAGCAGTACTTC
CDR3: CASSLDNSYEQYF
J: TRBJ2-7
D: -
V: TRBV5-4
size: -

DNA: TGTGCCAGCAGCCTCCCAGGGTTTCAGCAGTACTTC
CDR3: CASSLPGFQQYF
J: TRBJ2-7
D: -
V: TRBV11-2
size: -

DNA: TGTGCCAGCAGTCCTGGAGCCGGGGAGCTGTTTTTT
CDR3: CASSPGAGELFF
J: TRBJ2-2
D: -
V: TRBV27
size: -

DNA: TGTGCCAGTAGTGTCTCGACAGGGATGGGCACTGAAGCTTTCTTT
CDR3: CASSVSTGMGTEAFF
J: TRBJ1-1
D: TRBD1
V: TRBV19
size: -

DNA: TGCGCCAGCAGCCCTAAAAGAGAGGGATCTGAAGCTTTCTTT
CDR3: CASSPKREGSEAFF
J: TRBJ1-1
D: -
V: TRBV4-1
size: -

DNA: TGTGCCAGCTCACCAAAAGGAGTGAGCGGCTACACCTTC
CDR3: CASSPKGVSGYTF
J: TRBJ1-2
D: -
V: TRBV18
size: -

DNA: TGTGCCAGCAGCGTATCTGCGGGGGTCAATCAGCCCCAGCATTTT
CDR3: CASSVSAGVNQPQHF
J: TRBJ1-5
D: -
V: TRBV9
size: once

DNA: TGCGCCAGCAGCTTGGGGCTAGCGGAAGACTACAATGAGCAGTTCTTC
CDR3: CASSLGLAEDYNEQFF
J: TRBJ2-1
D: TRBD2
V: TRBV5-1
size: -

DNA: TGTGCCAGCTCCCCCGGGACAGGGGTTATGAACACTGAAGCTTTCTTT
CDR3: CASSPGTGVMNTEAFF
J: TRBJ1-1
D: TRBD1
V: TRBV18
size: -

DNA: TGTGCCAGCAGTAGCCCGACAGGGATAGGCTATGGCCACACCTTC
CDR3: CASSSPTGIGYGHTF
J: TRBJ1-2
D: TRBD1
V: TRBV28
size: -

DNA: TGTGCCAGCCGGGTAGCGGGACGGGTAGATACGCAGTATTTT
CDR3: CASRVAGRVDTQYF
J: TRBJ2-3
D: TRBD2
V: TRBV6-5
size: -

DNA: TGTGCCTCCAGACTCGTCGCGTCCAAAAACATTCAGTACTTC
CDR3: CASRLVASKNIQYF
J: TRBJ2-4
D: -
V: TRBV28
size: -

DNA: TGCGCCAGCAGCCTTGGTGAGGAGACCCAGTACTTC
CDR3: CASSLGEETQYF
J: TRBJ2-5
D: -
V: TRBV5-1
size: -

DNA: TGTGCCAGCAGCCCAGGGCCAGATACGCAGTATTTT
CDR3: CASSPGPDTQYF
J: TRBJ2-3
D: -
V: TRBV5-5
size: -

DNA: TGTGCCAGCAGCTTGGGAGGGAGGGCCTTGTTGGACGAGCAGTACTTC
CDR3: CASSLGGRALLDEQYF
J: TRBJ2-7
D: TRBD2
V: TRBV11-2
size: -

DNA: TGTGCCTGGAGTGGTATCCATGAGCAGTTCTTC
CDR3: CAWSGIHEQFF
J: TRBJ2-1
D: -
V: TRBV30
size: -

DNA: TGTGCCAGCAGCTTAGAGGGACAGGGCGGTCAGCCCCAGCATTTT
CDR3: CASSLEGQGGQPQHF
J: TRBJ1-5
D: TRBD1
V: TRBV7-8
size: -

DNA: TGTGCCAGTAGTTTTAGAGGGTCGCGGGGCTACACCTTC
CDR3: CASSFRGSRGYTF
J: TRBJ1-2
D: -
V: TRBV19
size: -

DNA: TGTGCCAGAAGGGGACAATGGGCCACAAGACGACATCACACAGATACGCAGTATTTT
CDR3: CARRGQWATRRHHTDTQYF
J: TRBJ2-3
D: -
V: TRBV5-3
size: -

DNA: TGCAGCGTTGAACAGGGGCACCTCACCTACAATGAGCAGTTCTTC
CDR3: CSVEQGHLTYNEQFF
J: TRBJ2-1
D: -
V: TRBV29-1
size: -